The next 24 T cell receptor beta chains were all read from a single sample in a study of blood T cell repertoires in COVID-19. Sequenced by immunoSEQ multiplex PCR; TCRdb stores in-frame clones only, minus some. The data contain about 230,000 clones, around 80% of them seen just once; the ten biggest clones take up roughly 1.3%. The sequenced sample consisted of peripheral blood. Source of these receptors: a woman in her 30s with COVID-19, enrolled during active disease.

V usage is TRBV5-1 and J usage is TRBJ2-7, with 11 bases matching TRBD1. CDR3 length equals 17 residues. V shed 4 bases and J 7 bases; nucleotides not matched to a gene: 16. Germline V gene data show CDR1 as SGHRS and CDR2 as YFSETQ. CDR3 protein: CASSTGQGASLEGEQYF. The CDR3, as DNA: TGCGCCAGCAGCACCGGACAGGGGGCAAGTTTGGAAGGTGAGCAGTACTTC.

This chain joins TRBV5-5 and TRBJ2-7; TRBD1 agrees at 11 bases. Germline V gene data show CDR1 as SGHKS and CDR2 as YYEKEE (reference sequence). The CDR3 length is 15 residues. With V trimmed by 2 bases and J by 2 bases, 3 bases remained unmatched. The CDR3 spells CASSLRTGGAYEQYF. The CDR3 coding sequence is TGTGCCAGCAGCTTACGGACAGGGGGCGCCTACGAGCAGTACTTC. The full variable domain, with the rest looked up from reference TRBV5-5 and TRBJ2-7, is DAGVTQSPTHLIKTRGQQVTLRCSPISGHKSVSWYQQVLGQGPQFIFQYYEKEERGRGNFPDRFSARQFPNYSSELNVNALLLGDSALYLCASSLRTGGAYEQYFGPGTRLTVT.

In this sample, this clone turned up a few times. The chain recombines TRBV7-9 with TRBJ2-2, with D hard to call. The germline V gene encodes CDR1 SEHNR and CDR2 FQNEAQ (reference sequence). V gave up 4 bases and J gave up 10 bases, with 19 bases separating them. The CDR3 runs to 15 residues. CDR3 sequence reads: CASSSTGDGSVELFF. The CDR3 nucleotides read TGTGCCAGCAGCTCCACTGGAGATGGCTCCGTGGAGCTGTTTTTT.

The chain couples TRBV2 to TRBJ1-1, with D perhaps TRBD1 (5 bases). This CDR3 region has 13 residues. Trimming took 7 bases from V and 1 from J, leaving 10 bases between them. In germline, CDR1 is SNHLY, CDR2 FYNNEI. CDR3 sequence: CASKFQGNTEAFF. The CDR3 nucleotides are TGTGCCAGCAAGTTTCAGGGGAACACTGAAGCTTTCTTT.

For the CDR3, the DNA is TGTGCCAGCAGTTACTCCCGGACAGGGGAGGAGCTGTTTTTT. Amino acids: CASSYSRTGEELFF. The rearrangement joins TRBV6-2 or TRBV6-3 to TRBJ2-2; 9 bases agree with TRBD1. CDR3 length: 14 amino acids. Germline CDR1 MNHEY, CDR2 SVGEGT. V dropped 0 bases and J dropped 10; count of bases not matched to a gene: 3.

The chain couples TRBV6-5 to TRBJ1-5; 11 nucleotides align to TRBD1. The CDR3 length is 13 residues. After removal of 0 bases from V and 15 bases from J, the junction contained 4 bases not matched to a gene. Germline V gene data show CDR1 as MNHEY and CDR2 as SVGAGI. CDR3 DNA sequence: TGTGCCAGCAGTTACTCCGGACAGGGGGCCTTGCATTTT. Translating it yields CASSYSGQGALHF.

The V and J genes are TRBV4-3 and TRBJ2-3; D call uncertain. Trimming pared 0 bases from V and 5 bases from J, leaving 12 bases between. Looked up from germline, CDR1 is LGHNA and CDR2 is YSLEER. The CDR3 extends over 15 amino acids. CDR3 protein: CASSQDWRPLDTQYF. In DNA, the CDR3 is TGCGCCAGCAGCCAAGATTGGCGGCCCTTAGATACGCAGTATTTT.

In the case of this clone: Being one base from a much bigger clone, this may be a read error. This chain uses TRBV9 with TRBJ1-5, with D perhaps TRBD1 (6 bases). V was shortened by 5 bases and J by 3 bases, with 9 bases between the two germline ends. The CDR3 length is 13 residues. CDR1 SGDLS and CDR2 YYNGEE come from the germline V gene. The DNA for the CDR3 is TGTGCCAGCAGTCGGGACACCAATCAGCCCCAGCATTTT. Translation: CASSRDTNQPQHF. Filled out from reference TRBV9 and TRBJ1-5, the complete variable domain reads DSGVTQTPKHLITATGQRVTLRCSPRSGDLSVYWYQQSLDQGLQFLIQYYNGEERAKGNILERFSAQQFPDLHSELNLSSLELGDSALYFCASSRDTNQPQHFGDGTRLSIL.

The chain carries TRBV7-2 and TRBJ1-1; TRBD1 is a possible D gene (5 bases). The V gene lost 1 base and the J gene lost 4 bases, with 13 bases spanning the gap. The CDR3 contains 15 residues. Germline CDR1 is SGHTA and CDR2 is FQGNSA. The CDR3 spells CASSLERGGGTEAFF. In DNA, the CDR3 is TGTGCCAGCAGCTTAGAGAGGGGCGGGGGCACTGAAGCTTTCTTT.

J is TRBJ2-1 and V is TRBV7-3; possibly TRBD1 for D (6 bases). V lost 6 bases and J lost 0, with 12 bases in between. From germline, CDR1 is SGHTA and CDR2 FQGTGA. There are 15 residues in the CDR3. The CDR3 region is CASSNTGYSYNEQFF. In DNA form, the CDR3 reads TGTGCCAGCAGTAATACAGGGTACTCCTACAATGAGCAGTTCTTC.

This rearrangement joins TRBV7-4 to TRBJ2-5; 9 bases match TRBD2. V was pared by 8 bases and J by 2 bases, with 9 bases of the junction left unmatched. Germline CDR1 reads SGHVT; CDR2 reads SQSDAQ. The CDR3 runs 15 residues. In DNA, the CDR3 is TGTGCCAGCCCTAGCGGGAATCCTGTTCAAGAGACCCAGTACTTC. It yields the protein CASPSGNPVQETQYF.

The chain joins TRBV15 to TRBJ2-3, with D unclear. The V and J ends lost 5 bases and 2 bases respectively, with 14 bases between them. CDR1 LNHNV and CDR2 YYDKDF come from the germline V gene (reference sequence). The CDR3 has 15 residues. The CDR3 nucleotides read TGTGCCACCAGCCCCTTTCACAGATCCACAGATACGCAGTATTTT. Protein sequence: CATSPFHRSTDTQYF.

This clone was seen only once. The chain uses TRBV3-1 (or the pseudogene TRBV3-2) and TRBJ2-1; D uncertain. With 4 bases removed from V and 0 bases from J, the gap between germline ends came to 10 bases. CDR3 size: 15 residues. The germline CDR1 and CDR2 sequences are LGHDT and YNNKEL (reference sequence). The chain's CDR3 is CASSLLRSSYNEQFF. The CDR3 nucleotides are TGTGCCAGCAGCCTGTTGAGGAGCTCCTACAATGAGCAGTTCTTC.

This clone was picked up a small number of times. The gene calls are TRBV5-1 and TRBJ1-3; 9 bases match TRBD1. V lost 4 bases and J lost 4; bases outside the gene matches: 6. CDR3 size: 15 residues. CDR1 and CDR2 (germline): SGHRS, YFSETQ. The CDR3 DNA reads TGCGCCAGCAGCGCCGGGACAGGGACAGGAAACACCATATATTTT. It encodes CASSAGTGTGNTIYF.

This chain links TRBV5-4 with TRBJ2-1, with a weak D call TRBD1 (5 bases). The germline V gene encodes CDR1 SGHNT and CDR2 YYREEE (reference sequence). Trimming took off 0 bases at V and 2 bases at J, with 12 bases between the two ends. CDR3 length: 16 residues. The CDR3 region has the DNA TGTGCCAGCAGCTTGGGGGGCGCAAGCGCCTACAATGAGCAGTTCTTC. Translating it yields CASSLGGASAYNEQFF.

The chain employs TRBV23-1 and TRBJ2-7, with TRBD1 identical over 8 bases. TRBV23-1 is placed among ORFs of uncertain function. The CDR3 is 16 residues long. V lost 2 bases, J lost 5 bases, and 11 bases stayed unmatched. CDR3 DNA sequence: TGCGCCAGCAGTCAAAGCCCGGGACAGGTATACCACGAGCAGTACTTC. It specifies CASSQSPGQVYHEQYF.

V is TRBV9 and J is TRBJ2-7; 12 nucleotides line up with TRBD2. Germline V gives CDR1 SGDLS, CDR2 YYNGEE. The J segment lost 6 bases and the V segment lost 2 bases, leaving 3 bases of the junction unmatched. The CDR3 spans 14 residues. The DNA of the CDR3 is TGTGCCAGCAGCGTCACTAGCGGGAGGAGCGAGCAGTACTTC. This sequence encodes CASSVTSGRSEQYF.

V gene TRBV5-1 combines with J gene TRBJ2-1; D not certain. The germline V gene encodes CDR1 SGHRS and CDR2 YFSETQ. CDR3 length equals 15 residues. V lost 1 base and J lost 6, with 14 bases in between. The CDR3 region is CASSLSSPPINEQFF. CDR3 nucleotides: TGCGCCAGCAGCTTGAGCTCTCCCCCCATCAATGAGCAGTTCTTC.

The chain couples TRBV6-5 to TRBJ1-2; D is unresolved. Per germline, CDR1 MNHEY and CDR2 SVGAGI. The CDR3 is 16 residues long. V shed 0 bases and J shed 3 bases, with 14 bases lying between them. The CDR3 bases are TGTGCCAGCAGTTACTCGATGAGGGAGGCGGACTATGGCTACACCTTC. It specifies CASSYSMREADYGYTF.

The CDR3 sequence is CAWSFRGVNTQYF. DNA of the CDR3: TGTGCCTGGAGTTTTCGGGGGGTCAATACGCAGTATTTT. The gene calls are TRBV30 and TRBJ2-3, with 7 bases matching TRBD2. With 2 bases clipped from V and 7 bases from J, the junction kept 6 bases outside the gene matches. Germline V gives CDR1 GTSNPN, CDR2 SVGIG (reference sequence). This CDR3 spans 13 amino acids.

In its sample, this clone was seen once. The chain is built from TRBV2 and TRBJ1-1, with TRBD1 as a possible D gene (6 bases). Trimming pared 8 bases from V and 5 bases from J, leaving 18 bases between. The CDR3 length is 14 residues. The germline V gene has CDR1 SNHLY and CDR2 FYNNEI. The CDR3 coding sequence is TGTGCCAGCGAACTGGACAGCGTGCTTACTGAAGCTTTCTTT. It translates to CASELDSVLTEAFF.

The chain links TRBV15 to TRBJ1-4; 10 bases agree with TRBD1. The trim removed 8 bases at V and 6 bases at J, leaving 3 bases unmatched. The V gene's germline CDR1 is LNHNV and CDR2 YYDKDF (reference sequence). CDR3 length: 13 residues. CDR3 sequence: CATGDRGDEKLFF. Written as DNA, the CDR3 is TGTGCCACCGGGGACAGGGGAGATGAAAAACTGTTTTTT.

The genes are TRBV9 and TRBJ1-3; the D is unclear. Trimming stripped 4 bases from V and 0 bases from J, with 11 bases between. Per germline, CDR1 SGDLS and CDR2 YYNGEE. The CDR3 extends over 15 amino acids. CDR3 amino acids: CASSNDGSSGNTIYF. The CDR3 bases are TGTGCCAGCAGCAACGACGGGTCCTCTGGAAACACCATATATTTT.

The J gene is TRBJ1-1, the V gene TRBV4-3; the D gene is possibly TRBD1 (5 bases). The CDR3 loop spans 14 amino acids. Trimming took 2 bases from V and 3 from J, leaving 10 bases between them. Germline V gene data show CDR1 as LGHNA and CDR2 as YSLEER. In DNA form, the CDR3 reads TGCGCCAGCAGCCAAAATCCCAGGGACACTGAAGCTTTCTTT. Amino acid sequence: CASSQNPRDTEAFF.